The clone carrying this TCR beta chain has at least ten counts. This sample is part of a study of T-cell reconstitution after alpha-beta-depleted transplantation in children. The authors prepared the TCRbeta library with unique molecular identifiers. TCRdb itself ran the PCR reads through MiXCR, one entry per CDR3 protein. The table records roughly 350,000 distinct CDR3 sequences, 10% of them present only once. CDR3 length: 15 amino acids. V was clipped by 3 bases and J by 2 bases, with 11 bases between them. J is TRBJ1-3 and V is TRBV12-3 or TRBV12-4; possible D gene TRBD1, 5 bases. The starting material was PBMCs from the stem cell graft donor, obtained from the stem cell graft. The TCR originated in a human donor who donated a stem cell graft to a child with acute lymphoblastic leukemia. The CDR3 nucleotides read TGTGCCAGCAGTTTGGTGGGGGTAACTGGAAACACCATATATTTT. Translation gives CASSLVGVTGNTIYF.